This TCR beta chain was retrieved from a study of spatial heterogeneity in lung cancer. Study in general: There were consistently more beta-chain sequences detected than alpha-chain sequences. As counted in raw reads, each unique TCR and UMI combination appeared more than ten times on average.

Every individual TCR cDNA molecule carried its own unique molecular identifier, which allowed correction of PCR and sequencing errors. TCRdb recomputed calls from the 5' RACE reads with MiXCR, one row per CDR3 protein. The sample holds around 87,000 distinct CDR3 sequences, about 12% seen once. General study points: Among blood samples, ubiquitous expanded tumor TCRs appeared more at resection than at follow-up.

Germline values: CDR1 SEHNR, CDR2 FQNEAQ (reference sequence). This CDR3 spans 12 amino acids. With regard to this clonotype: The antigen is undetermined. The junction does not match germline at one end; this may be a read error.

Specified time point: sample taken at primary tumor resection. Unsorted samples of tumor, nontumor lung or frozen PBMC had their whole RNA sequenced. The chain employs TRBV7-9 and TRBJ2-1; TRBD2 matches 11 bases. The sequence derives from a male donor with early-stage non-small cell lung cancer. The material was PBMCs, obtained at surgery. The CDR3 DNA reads TGTGCCAGCAGGTTAGCGGGAGGGCCGGAGTTCTTC. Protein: CASRLAGGPEFF.